The entry below describes one T cell receptor beta chain. This clonotype was observed many times. The clone's antigen remains unknown. Base-call qualities are not available, and no considerably larger clone is one nucleotide away. This record comes from a study of CD8+CD57+ T cells in acquired aplastic anemia (dated 2018 in TCRdb). With regard to the full study: A mean of approximately 3 ug of DNA, ranging from 0.2 to 27.4 ug, was extracted from sorted CD4+ and CD8+ cells. A CD8+CD57+ expansion meant a frequency higher than the mean frequency seen in healthy subjects.

Points the paper makes about the study in general: No significant difference in CD8+ Simpson's diversity was found between patients and healthy controls (P=0.060). Around 28 CD8+ CDR3 sequences were found to be shared between patients and controls, but these sequences appeared to be highly expressed in patients and within the immunodominant clones of the patients.

Patients chosen for sequencing had shown expansion of CD8+CD57+ cells by flow cytometry. Every patient had severe acquired aplastic anemia, diagnosed using the International Study of Aplastic Anemia and Agranulocytosis and Camitta criteria. Patients had received no therapy at the time of blood sampling. In the study, sorted CD4+ and CD8+ blood T cells from patients with severe aplastic anemia and from healthy subjects underwent deep sequencing of TCR repertoires. Patients were enrolled in the USA under clinicaltrials.gov protocols 00001620, 01623167, 00001397, 00071045, 00081523 and 00961064. Ficoll-Paque density gradient centrifugation was used to isolate peripheral blood mononuclear cells. Before DNA was extracted, CD4+ and CD8+ T cells were sorted using either FACS or magnetic beads. At the junction V is shortened by 3 bases and J by 0 bases, with 6 bases in between. Per the germline V gene, SNHLY is the CDR1 and FYNNEI is the CDR2. Inclusive of the bounding cysteine and phenylalanine, the CDR3 is 14 residues long. This entry keeps only the CDR3 DNA: 42 bases, framed from base 1.

Genomic DNA was used as template for profiling of TCR beta VDJ combinations and CDR3 sequences. TCR repertoire sequencing was run on an Illumina HiSeq 2000. As for how the authors treated the data: Repertoires were assessed using TRBV/TRBJ rearrangement plots, CDR3 size and DJ length profiles, and Simpson's diversity index. The most abundant DNA sequence in the deep sequencing data was taken as the immunodominant clone. CDR3 amino acid sequences were checked for sharing across subjects and were also compared against the VDJdb database and published repertoires. In-frame beta chains were kept once TCRdb had trimmed the public reads at Q25 with fastp and called clones with MiXCR. Records with the same CDR3 protein are collapsed into one entry carrying the most frequent genes and DNA. The V and J calls follow TCRdb's processing rather than the paper's. This sample comprises about 470,000 distinct CDR3 sequences, around 30% of them detected only once. The ten largest clones capture 0.75% to 0.95% of the sample.

The chain joins TRBV2 to TRBJ1-3, with the D gene too uncertain to name. Input material: sorted CD4+, CD8+, or CD8+CD57+ T cells (not recorded which) from PBMCs. This TCR derives from a human donor with aplastic anemia. The CDR3: CASSDASSGNTIYF. DNA sequence: TGTGCCAGCAGTGACGCCAGCTCTGGAAACACCATATATTTT.